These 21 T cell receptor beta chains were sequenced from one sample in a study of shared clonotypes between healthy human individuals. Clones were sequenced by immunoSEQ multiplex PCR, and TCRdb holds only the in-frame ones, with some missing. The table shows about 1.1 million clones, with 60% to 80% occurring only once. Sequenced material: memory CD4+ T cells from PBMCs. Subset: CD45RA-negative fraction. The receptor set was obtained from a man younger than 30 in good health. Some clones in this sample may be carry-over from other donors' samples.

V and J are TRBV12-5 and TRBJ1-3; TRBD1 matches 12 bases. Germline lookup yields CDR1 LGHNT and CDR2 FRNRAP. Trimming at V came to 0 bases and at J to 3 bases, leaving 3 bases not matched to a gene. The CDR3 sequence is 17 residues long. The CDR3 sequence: CASGLVRDRGLGNTIYF. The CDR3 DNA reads TGTGCTAGTGGTTTGGTCCGGGACAGGGGGCTTGGAAACACCATATATTTT.

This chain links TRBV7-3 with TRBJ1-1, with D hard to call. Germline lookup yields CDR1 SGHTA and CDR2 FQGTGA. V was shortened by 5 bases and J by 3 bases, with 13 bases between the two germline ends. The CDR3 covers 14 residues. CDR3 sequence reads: CASSPRPGDTEAFF. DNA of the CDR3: TGTGCCAGCAGCCCCCGCCCCGGTGACACTGAAGCTTTCTTT.

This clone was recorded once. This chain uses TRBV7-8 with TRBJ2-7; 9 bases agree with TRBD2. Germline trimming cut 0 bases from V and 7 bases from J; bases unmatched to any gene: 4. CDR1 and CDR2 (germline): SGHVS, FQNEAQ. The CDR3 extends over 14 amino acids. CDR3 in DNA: TGTGCCAGCAGCTTAGCGGGAGCGGGAGGTGAGCAGTACTTC. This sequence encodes CASSLAGAGGEQYF. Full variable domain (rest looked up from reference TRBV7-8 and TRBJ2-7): GAGVSQSPRYKVAKRGQDVALRCDPISGHVSLFWYQQALGQGPEFLTYFQNEAQLDKSGLPSDRFFAERPEGSVSTLKIQRTQQEDSAVYLCASSLAGAGGEQYFGPGTRLTVT.

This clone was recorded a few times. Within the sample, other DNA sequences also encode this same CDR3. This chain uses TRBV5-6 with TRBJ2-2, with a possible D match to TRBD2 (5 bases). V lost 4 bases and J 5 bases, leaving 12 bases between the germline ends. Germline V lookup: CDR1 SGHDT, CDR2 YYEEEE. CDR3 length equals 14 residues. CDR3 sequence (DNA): TGTGCCAGCAGCCCCACCGGGGTAACCGGGGAGCTGTTTTTT. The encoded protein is CASSPTGVTGELFF.

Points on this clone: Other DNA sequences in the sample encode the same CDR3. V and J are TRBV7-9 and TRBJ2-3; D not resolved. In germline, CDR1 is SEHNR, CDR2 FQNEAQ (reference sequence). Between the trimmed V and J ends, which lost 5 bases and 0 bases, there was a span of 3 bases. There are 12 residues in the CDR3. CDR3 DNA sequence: TGTGCCAGCAGCGAAAGCACAGATACGCAGTATTTT. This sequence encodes CASSESTDTQYF.

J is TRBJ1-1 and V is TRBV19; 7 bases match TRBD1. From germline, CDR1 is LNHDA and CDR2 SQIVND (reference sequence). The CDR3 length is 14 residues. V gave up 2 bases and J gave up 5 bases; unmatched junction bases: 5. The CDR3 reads CASSITGVATEAFF. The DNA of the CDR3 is TGTGCCAGTAGTATAACAGGGGTAGCGACTGAAGCTTTCTTT.

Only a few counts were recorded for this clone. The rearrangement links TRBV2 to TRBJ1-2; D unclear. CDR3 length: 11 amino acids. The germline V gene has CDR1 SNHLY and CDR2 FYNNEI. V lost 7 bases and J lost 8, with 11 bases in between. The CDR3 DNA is TGTGCCAGCACCCTCGAAGAGGGCTACACCTTC. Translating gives CASTLEEGYTF.

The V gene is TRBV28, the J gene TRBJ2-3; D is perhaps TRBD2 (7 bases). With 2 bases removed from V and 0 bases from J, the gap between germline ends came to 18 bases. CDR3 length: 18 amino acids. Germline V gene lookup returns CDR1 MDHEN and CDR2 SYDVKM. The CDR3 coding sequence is TGTGCCAGCAGTTTAACGGGGGCTAGCGGAACTAGCACAGATACGCAGTATTTT. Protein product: CASSLTGASGTSTDTQYF.

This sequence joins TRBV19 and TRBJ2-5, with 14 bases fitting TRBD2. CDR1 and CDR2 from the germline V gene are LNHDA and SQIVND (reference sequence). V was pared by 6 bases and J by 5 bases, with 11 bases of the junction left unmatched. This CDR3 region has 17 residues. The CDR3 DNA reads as TGTGCCAGTAGCCCGGGGACTAGCGGGAGAGCAAGGGAGACCCAGTACTTC. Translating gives CASSPGTSGRARETQYF.

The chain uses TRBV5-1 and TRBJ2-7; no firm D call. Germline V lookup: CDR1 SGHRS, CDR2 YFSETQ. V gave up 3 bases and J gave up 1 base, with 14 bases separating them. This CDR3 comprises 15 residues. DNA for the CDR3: TGCGCCAGCAGCTCCCGGATGGGAAGTTCCTACGAGCAGTACTTC. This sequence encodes CASSSRMGSSYEQYF. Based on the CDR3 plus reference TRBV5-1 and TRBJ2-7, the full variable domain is KAGVTQTPRYLIKTRGQQVTLSCSPISGHRSVSWYQQTPGQGLQFLFEYFSETQRNKGNFPGRFSGRQFSNSRSEMNVSTLELGDSALYLCASSSRMGSSYEQYFGPGTRLTVT.

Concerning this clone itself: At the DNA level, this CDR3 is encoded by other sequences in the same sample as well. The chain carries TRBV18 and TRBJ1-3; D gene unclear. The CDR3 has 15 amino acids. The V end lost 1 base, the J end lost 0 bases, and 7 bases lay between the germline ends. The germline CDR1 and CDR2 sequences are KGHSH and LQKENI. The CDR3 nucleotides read TGTGCCAGCTCACCACTGCCAGGCTCTGGAAACACCATATATTTT. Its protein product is CASSPLPGSGNTIYF.

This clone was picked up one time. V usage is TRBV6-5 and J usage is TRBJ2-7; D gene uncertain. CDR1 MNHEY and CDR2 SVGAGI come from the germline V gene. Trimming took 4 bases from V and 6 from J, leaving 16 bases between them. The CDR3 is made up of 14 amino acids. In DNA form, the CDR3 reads TGTGCCAGCAGTTCGGGCCTTCCCGGCGGCGAGCAGTACTTC. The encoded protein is CASSSGLPGGEQYF.

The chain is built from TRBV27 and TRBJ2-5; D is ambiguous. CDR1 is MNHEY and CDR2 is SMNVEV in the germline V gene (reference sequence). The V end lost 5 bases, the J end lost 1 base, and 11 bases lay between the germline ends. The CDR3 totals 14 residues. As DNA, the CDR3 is TGTGCCAGCAGTCCCTCTAGATCCCAAGAGACCCAGTACTTC. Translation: CASSPSRSQETQYF.

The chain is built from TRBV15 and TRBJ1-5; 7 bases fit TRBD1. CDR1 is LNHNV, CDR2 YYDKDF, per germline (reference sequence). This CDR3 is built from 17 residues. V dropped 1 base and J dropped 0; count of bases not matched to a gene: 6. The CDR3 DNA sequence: TGTGCCACCAGCAGAGCGCAGGGGGGCAATAGCAATCAGCCCCAGCATTTT. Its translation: CATSRAQGGNSNQPQHF.

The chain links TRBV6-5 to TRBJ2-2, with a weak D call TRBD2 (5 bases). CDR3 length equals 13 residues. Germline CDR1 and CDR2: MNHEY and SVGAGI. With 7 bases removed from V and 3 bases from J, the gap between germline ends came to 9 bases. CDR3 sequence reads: CASNEGDTGELFF. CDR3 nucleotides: TGTGCCAGCAACGAGGGCGACACCGGGGAGCTGTTTTTT.

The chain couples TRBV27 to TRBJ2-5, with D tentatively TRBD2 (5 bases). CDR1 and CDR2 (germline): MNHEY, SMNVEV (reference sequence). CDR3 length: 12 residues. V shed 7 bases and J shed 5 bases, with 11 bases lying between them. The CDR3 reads CASTSNPETQYF. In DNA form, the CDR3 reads TGTGCCAGCACTAGCAATCCGGAGACCCAGTACTTC.

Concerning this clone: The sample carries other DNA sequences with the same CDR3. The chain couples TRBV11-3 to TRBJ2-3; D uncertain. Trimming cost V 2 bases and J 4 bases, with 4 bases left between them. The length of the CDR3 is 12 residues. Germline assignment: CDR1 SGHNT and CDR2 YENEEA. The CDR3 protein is CASSLRADTQYF. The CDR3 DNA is TGTGCCAGCAGCTTACGGGCAGATACGCAGTATTTT.

The CDR3 DNA sequence: TGCGCCAGCAGCGCGACACTAGCGGGAGTTGAGACCCAGTACTTC. The encoded protein is CASSATLAGVETQYF. The V call is TRBV5-1, the J call TRBJ2-5; 11 nucleotides align to TRBD2. The CDR3 loop spans 15 amino acids. The V segment lost 4 bases and the J segment 5 bases; nucleotides outside the gene matches: 7. Germline-derived CDR1 and CDR2 are SGHRS and YFSETQ.

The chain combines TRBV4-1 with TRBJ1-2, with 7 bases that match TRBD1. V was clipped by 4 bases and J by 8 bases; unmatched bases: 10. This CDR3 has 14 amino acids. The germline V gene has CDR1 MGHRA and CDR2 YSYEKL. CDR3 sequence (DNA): TGCGCCAGCAGCCCCCAGGGGGGCGAGCTCGGCTACACCTTC. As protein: CASSPQGGELGYTF.

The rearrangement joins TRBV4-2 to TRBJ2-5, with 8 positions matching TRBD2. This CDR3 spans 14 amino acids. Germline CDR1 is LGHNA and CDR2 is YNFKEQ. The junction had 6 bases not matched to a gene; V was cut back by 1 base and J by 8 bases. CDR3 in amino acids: CASSQAGLGLTQYF. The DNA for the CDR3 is TGTGCCAGCAGCCAAGCGGGACTAGGGTTAACCCAGTACTTC.

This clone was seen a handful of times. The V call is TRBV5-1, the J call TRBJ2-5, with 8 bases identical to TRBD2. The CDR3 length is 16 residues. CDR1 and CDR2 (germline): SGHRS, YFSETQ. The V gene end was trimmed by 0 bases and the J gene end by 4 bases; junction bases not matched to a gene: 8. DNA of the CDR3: TGCGCCAGCAGCTTGGGAGGACTAGCAGAAGGAGAGACCCAGTACTTC. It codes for CASSLGGLAEGETQYF.